This is a list of T cell receptor beta chains from one sample in a study of T cells of healthy individuals. From the 5' RACE reads, TCRdb called clonotypes with MiXCR, one entry per CDR3 protein. Among some 100,000 distinct CDR3 sequences listed, roughly 18% were seen once. All receptors come from a human donor in good health. The conserved cysteine and the conserved F or W are not part of the CDR3 here.

v_call: TRBV20-1
cdr3_aa: SAKAWLEPQH

v_call: TRBV10-3
cdr3_aa: AISPRDVGSNQPQH

v_call: TRBV7-2
cdr3_aa: ASSLGFGREAYEQY

v_call: TRBV7-8
cdr3_aa: ASAGRSNQPQH

v_call: TRBV4-1
cdr3_aa: ASSQSVAGVTKQF

v_call: TRBV19
cdr3_aa: ASKRTGGAIEYEQY

v_call: TRBV10-2
cdr3_aa: ASIGLGGSYEQY

v_call: TRBV5-1
cdr3_aa: ASSPGSFGGEKLF

v_call: TRBV4-3
cdr3_aa: ASSQGGASNYNSPLH

v_call: TRBV10-3
cdr3_aa: AIRTGTEYGYT

v_call: TRBV9
cdr3_aa: ASSVGGGLQY

v_call: TRBV20-1
cdr3_aa: SASPDRSSAYEQY

v_call: TRBV5-1
cdr3_aa: ASSLGPDSGNTIY

v_call: TRBV7-9
cdr3_aa: ASSPAPVHEQY

v_call: TRBV27
cdr3_aa: ASSDSGRDYEQY

v_call: TRBV7-9
cdr3_aa: ASSKGQYPSSEAF

v_call: TRBV28
cdr3_aa: ASSLMAGNQPQH

v_call: TRBV12-3/TRBV12-4
cdr3_aa: ASSSGTTYNEQF

v_call: TRBV16
cdr3_aa: ASTPSRNEKLF

v_call: TRBV28
cdr3_aa: ASTMAREREGNEQF

v_call: TRBV5-1
cdr3_aa: ASSLVAGVTNEQF

v_call: TRBV27
cdr3_aa: ASSLSRDLLF

v_call: TRBV12-3/TRBV12-4
cdr3_aa: ASSRTGYSGANVLT

v_call: TRBV6-5
cdr3_aa: ASSSNRDFGEAF

v_call: TRBV6-6
cdr3_aa: ASSYSLGFNQPQH

v_call: TRBV14
cdr3_aa: ASSQTSFETQY

v_call: TRBV7-7
cdr3_aa: ASSLVGTGGQETQY

v_call: TRBV19
cdr3_aa: ASSITSGVGGELF

v_call: TRBV6-6
cdr3_aa: ASSYSWGTSGVSSYNEQF

v_call: TRBV12-3/TRBV12-4
cdr3_aa: ASSLWGTNSPLH

v_call: TRBV29-1
cdr3_aa: SVEVTGGYY

v_call: TRBV4-1
cdr3_aa: ASSQPRWVQGTEAF

v_call: TRBV6-6
cdr3_aa: ASSSAAGGPSGELF

v_call: TRBV5-6
cdr3_aa: ASSLGGYTDTQY

v_call: TRBV5-1
cdr3_aa: ASSLAGGFTDTQY

v_call: TRBV20-1
cdr3_aa: SARTGHPNQPQH

v_call: TRBV20-1
cdr3_aa: SAKSPKGTLAKNIQY

v_call: TRBV6-5
cdr3_aa: ASSDRRNSPLH

v_call: TRBV28
cdr3_aa: ASRDSGGGNYGYT